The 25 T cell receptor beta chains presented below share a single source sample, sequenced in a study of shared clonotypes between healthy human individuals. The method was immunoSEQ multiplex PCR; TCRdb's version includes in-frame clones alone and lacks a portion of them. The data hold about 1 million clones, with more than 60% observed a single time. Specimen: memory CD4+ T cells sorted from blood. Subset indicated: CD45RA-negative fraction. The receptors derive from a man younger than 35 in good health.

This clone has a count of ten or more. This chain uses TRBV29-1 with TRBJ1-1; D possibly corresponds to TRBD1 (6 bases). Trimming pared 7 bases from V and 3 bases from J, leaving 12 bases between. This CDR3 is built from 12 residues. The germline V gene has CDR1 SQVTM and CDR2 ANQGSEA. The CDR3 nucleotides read TGCAGCGGCCATCGGGGGCACACTGAAGCTTTCTTT. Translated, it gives CSGHRGHTEAFF. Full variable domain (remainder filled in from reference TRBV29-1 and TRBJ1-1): SAVISQKPSRDICQRGTSLTIQCQVDSQVTMMFWYRQQPGQSLTLIATANQGSEATYESGFVIDKFPISRPNLTFSTLTVSNMSPEDSSIYLCSGHRGHTEAFFGQGTRLTVV.

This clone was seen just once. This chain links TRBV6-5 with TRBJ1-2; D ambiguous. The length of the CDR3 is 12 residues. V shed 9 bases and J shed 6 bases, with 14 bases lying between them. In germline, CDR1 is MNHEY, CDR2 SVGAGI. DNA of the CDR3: TGTGCCAGTCTTACGGCCCTTGATGGCTACACCTTC. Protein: CASLTALDGYTF.

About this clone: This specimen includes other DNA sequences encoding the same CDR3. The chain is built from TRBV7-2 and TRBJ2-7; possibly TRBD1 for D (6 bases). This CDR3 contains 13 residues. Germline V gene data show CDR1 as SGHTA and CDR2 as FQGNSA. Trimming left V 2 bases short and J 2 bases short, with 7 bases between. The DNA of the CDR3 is TGTGCCAGCAGCTTACAGGGGACCTACGAGCAGTACTTC. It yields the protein CASSLQGTYEQYF.

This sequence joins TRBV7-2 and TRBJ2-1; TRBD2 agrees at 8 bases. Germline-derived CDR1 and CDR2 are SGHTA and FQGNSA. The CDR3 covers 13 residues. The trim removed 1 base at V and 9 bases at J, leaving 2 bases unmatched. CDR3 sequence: CASSLGREAEQFF. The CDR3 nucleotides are TGTGCCAGCAGCTTAGGGCGGGAGGCTGAGCAGTTCTTC. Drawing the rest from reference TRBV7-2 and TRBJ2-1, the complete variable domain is GAGVSQSPSNKVTEKGKDVELRCDPISGHTALYWYRQSLGQGLEFLIYFQGNSAPDKSGLPSDRFSAERTGGSVSTLTIQRTQQEDSAVYLCASSLGREAEQFFGPGTRLTVL.

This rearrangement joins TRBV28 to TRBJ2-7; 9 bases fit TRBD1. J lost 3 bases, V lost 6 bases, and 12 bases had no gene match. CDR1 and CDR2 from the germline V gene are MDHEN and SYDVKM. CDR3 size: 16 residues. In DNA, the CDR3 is TGTGCCAGCAGATCCCGAATGGACAGGGGCGGCTACGAGCAGTACTTC. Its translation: CASRSRMDRGGYEQYF.

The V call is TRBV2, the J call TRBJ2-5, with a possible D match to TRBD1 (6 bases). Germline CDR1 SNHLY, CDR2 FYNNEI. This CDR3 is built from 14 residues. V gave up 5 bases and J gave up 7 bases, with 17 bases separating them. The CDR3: CASSYRDKMSTQYF. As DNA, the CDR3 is TGTGCCAGCAGTTACCGGGACAAGATGTCGACCCAGTACTTC. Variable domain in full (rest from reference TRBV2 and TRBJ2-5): EPEVTQTPSHQVTQMGQEVILRCVPISNHLYFYWYRQILGQKVEFLVSFYNNEISEKSEIFDDQFSVERPDGSNFTLKIRSTKLEDSAMYFCASSYRDKMSTQYFGPGTRLLVL.

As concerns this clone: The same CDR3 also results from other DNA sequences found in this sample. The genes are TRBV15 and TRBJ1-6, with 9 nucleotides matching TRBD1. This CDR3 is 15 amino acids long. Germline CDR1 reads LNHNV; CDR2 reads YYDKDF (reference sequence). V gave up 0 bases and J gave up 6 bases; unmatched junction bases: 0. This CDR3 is CATSREGQGNSPLHF. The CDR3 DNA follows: TGTGCCACCAGCAGAGAGGGACAGGGTAATTCACCCCTCCACTTT.

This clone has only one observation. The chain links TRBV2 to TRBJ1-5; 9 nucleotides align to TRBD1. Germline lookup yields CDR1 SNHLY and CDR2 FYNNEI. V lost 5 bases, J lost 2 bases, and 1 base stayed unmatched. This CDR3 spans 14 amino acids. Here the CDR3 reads CASSRDRGNQPQHF. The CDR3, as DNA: TGTGCCAGCAGTCGGGACAGGGGCAATCAGCCCCAGCATTTT.

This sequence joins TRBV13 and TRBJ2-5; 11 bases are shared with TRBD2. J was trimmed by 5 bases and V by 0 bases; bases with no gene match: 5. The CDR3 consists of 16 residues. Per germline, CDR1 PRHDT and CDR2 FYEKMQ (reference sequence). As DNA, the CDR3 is TGTGCCAGCAGCTTAGGCGTAGCGGGGGGGTCTGAGACCCAGTACTTC. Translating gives CASSLGVAGGSETQYF.

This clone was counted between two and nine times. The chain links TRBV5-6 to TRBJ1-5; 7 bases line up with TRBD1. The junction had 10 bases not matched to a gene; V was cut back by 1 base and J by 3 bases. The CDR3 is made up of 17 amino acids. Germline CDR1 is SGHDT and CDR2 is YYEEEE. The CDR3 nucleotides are TGTGCCAGCAGCTTGTGGGAGGGGGCAGGCTACAATCAGCCCCAGCATTTT. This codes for CASSLWEGAGYNQPQHF. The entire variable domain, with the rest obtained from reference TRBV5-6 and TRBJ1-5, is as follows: DAGVTQSPTHLIKTRGQQVTLRCSPKSGHDTVSWYQQALGQGPQFIFQYYEEEERQRGNFPDRFSGHQFPNYSSELNVNALLLGDSALYLCASSLWEGAGYNQPQHFGDGTRLSIL.

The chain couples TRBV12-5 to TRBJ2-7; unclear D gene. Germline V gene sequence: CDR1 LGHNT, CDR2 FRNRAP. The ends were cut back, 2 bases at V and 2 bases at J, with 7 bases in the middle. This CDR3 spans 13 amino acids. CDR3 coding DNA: TGTGCTAGTGGTTTGAATGTTGCCTACGAGCAGTACTTC. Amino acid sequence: CASGLNVAYEQYF. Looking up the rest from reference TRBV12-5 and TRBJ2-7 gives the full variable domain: DARVTQTPRHKVTEMGQEVTMRCQPILGHNTVFWYRQTMMQGLELLAYFRNRAPLDDSGMPKDRFSAEMPDATLATLKIQPSEPRDSAVYFCASGLNVAYEQYFGPGTRLTVT.

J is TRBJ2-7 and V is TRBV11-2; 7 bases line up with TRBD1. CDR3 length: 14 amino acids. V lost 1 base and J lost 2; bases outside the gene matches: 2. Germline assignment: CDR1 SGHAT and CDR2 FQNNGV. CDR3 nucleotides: TGTGCCAGCAGCTTAGGCGACAGGGCCTACGAGCAGTACTTC. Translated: CASSLGDRAYEQYF.

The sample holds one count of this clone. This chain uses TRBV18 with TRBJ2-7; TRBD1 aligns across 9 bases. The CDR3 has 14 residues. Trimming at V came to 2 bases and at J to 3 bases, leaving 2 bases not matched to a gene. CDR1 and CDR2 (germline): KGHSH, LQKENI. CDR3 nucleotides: TGTGCCAGCTCACCAGGACAGGGGTACTACGAGCAGTACTTC. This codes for CASSPGQGYYEQYF.

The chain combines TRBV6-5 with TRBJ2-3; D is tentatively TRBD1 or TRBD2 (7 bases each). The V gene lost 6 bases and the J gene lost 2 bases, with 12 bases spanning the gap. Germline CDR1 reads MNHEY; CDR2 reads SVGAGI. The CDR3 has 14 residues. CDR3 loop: CASRREGATDTQYF. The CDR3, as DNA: TGTGCCAGCAGAAGGGAGGGGGCCACAGATACGCAGTATTTT.

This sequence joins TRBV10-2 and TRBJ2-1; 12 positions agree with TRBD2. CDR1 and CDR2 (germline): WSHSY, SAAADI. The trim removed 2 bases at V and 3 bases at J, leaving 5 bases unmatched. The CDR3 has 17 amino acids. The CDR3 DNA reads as TGCGCCAGCAGTGAGCTAGCGGGAGGGGGAGTCTACAATGAGCAGTTCTTC. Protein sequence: CASSELAGGGVYNEQFF.

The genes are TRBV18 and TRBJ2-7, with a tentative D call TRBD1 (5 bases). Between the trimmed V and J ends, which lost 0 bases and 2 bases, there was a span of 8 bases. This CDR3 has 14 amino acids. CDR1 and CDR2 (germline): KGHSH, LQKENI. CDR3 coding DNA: TGTGCCAGCTCACCACCAGGGGTCCCCTACGAGCAGTACTTC. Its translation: CASSPPGVPYEQYF.

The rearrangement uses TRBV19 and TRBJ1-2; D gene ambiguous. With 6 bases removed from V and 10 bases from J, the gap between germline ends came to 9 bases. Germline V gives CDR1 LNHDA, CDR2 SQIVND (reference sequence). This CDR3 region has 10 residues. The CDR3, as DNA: TGTGCCAGTAGGAGTTCTGACTACACCTTC. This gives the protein CASRSSDYTF.

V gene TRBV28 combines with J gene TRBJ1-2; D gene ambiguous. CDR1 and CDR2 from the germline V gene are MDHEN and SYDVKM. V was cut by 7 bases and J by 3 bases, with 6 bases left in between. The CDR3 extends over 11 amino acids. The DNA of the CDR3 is TGTGCCAGCACCGGACACTATGGCTACACCTTC. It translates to CASTGHYGYTF.

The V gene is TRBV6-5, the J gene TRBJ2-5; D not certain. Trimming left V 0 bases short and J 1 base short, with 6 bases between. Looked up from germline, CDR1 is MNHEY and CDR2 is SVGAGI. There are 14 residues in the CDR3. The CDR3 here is CASSYSIGQETQYF. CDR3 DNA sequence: TGTGCCAGCAGTTACTCGATTGGCCAAGAGACCCAGTACTTC.

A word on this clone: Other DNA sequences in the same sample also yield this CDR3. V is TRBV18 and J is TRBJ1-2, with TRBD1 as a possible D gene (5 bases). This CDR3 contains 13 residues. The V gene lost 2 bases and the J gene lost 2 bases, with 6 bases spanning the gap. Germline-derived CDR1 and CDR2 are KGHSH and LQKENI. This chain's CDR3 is CASSPGGNYGYTF. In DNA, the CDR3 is TGTGCCAGCTCACCAGGGGGAAACTATGGCTACACCTTC.

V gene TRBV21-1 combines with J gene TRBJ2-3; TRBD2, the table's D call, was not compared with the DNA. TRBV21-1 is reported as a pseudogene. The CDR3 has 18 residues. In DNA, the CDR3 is TGTGCCAGCAGCCCCCGCCCAGGTTCTCGGACTCGCACAGATACGCAGTATTTT. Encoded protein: CASSPRPGSRTRTDTQYF.

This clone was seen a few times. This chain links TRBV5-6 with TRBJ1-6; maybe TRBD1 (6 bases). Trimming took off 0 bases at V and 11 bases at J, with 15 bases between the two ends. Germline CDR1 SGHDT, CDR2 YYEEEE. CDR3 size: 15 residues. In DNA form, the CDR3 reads TGTGCCAGCAGCTTGGTTGGCCAGGGGAGGACACCCCTCCACTTT. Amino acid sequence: CASSLVGQGRTPLHF.

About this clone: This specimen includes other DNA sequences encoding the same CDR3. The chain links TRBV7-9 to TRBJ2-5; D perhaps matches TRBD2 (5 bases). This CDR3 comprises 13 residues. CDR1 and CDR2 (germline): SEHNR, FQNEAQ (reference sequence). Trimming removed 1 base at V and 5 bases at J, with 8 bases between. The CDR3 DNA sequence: TGTGCCAGCAGCTTAGTCGGGGTGGAGACCCAGTACTTC. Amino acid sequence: CASSLVGVETQYF. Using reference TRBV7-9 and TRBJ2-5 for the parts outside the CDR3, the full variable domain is DTGVSQNPRHKITKRGQNVTFRCDPISEHNRLYWYRQTLGQGPEFLTYFQNEAQLEKSRLLSDRFSAERPKGSFSTLEIQRTEQGDSAMYLCASSLVGVETQYFGPGTRLLVL.

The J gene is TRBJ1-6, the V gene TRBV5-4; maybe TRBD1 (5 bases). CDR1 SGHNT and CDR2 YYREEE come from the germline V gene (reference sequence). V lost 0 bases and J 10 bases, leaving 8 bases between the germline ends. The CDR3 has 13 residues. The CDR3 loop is CASSLGRDSPLHF. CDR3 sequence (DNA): TGTGCCAGCAGCTTGGGCCGGGACTCACCCCTCCACTTT.

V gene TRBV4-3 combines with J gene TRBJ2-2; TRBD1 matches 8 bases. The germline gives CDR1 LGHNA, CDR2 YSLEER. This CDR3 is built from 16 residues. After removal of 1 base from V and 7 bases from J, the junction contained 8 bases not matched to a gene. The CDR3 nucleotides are TGCGCCAGCAGCCAAGTAACAGGGGGTTCGATCGGGGAGCTGTTTTTT. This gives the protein CASSQVTGGSIGELFF.